This T cell receptor (beta chain) is from a study of shared clonotypes between healthy human individuals (dated by TCRdb to 2019 to 2021). Some background on the complete study: Three men and a couple of women, aged 18 to 49 years, made up the cohort. For each donor, CD4 naive and CD4 memory were each given three plates, CD8 naive was given two plates, and CD8 memory was given one plate. Blood TCR repertoires of five healthy adults were deeply sequenced to estimate repertoire size and the extent of clonotype sharing between individuals. To increase sequencing depth and limit assay-specific biases, different laboratories used diverse techniques to prepare libraries and sequence TCR repertoires. Per donor, leukapheresis produced somewhere between about 0.9 and 10 billion PBMCs.

In regard to this clone: This clone's antigen is unknown. Qualities for individual bases were not recorded, and no much larger clone is one base off.

Using the deep immunoSEQ assay, multiplex PCR amplified TCR CDR3 regions from genomic DNA. For each cell subset, the extracted genomic DNA was distributed evenly across all wells of several immunoSEQ 96-well plates, and each plate served as one replicate. For sorted subsets, approximately 200 ng of genomic DNA, equivalent to about 30,000 T cell genomes, went into each replicate PCR. Purified libraries were quantified with a Qubit 3.0 fluorometer, sized on a Bioanalyzer 2100, and re-quantified with the KAPA Library Quantification kit. Every immunoSEQ 96-well plate was sequenced on a separate single-read 150-cycle Illumina NextSeq 550 flow cell. As for the authors' bioinformatics: The immunoSEQ output contained only junctional sequences without quality scores, so filtering could not match that applied to full-length reads. To assign V/J genes and CDR3, sequences were annotated using PyIR, a Python wrapper for IgBLAST v1.9, with IMGT germline references. Reads with weak V/J assignments (E-value above 1e-6), missing CDR3, stop codons, out-of-frame junctions, or ambiguous translated residues were removed. A V3J clonotype was defined by an identical inferred V gene, J gene, and CDR3 amino acid sequence. Percentage overlap between repertoires was computed as shared unique clonotypes divided by the size of the smaller repertoire. Repertoire richness was assessed with RTK rarefaction, the Chao1 estimator, and Recon v2.1 estimates of unobserved clonotypes. Generation probabilities were computed with OLGA for all TCRbeta clonotypes obtained by the gDNA method from a few donors. TCRdb limited this immuneACCESS table to in-frame rearrangements with V and J called. A share of clones is missing; checked studies link under half to unresolved V genes, and the rest is unexplained. That table gives V, J and clone size, and the DNA gave D and trimming. The sample table contains hundreds of thousands of clones; only one count was recorded for 85% to 95% of them. The ten largest clones represent about 25% of the sample.

V is shortened by 6 bases, J by 7 bases, and the region joining them spans 10 bases. Spanning cysteine to phenylalanine, the CDR3 consists of 11 amino acids. Here the CDR3 DNA is all that survives: 33 bases in frame from base 1. The germline V gene (reference sequence) gives CDR1 as MNHEY and CDR2 as SMNVEV. CD8 naive samples were CD45RO-negative cells positively selected for CCR7, giving a CD45RA+CCR7+ population that excluded TemRA cells. Donors were healthy HIV-negative adults with no recently reported acute infections or vaccinations. Only Caucasian adults living in Nashville, Tennessee, USA were represented among the donors. Blood was collected by leukapheresis, and PBMCs were isolated by Ficoll-Histopaque density gradient centrifugation and then cryopreserved in liquid nitrogen vapor phase. Analytical flow cytometry was used to check the purity and quantity of every magnetically sorted T cell population. Each sorted fraction had its genomic DNA isolated and then quantified by UV absorbance on a Nanodrop 2000c.

Study-wide conclusions, independent of this receptor: Sampling was restricted to blood, and TCR repertoires in tissue are likely to differ from TCR repertoires in blood. Naive subsets generally had larger estimated clonotype richness than memory subsets. Across four donors, around 5% of naive CD4, approximately 4% of naive CD8, about 2.3% of memory CD4, and over 0.35% of memory CD8 clonotypes were shared. Higher generation probabilities were observed for clonotypes shared by all four sorted-subset donors than for non-shared clonotypes. The genetic and exposure-history diversity represented was limited by the small number of donors. Based on pairwise subsampling, the degree of clonotype sharing among donors was expected to be affected by sequencing depth. Incomplete sequencing was indicated by rarefaction of sorted-subset datasets, despite the large sequencing depth.

This receptor was taken from a man aged 25-40 years in good health. Sequencing input: naive CD8+ T cells sorted from blood. The cell subset or site label of this sample denotes: CD45RA+CCR7+. The chain links TRBV27 with TRBJ2-7; too little of a D gene remains to name it. The sequenced DNA is TGTGCCAGCAGCAGCCCGGTAGAGCAGTACTTC. Translated, it gives CASSSPVEQYF.